This T cell receptor (beta chain) originates from a study of cytomegalovirus exposure and HLA in healthy donors (dated by TCRdb to the late 2010s). As for the study more broadly: The 666 repertoires of the first cohort and the roughly 120 validation repertoires were produced on the same platform, according to a later analysis. The study aimed to test whether signatures of past pathogen exposure could be identified by cataloging public T cell receptors. Besides the first cohort of some 670 subjects, a separate validation cohort made up of 120 different subjects was used. To predict cytomegalovirus infection status, the study brought together high-throughput TCR immunosequencing, statistical association of individual TCRs with disease status, and machine learning.

Overall study outcomes, separate from this receptor: Of the cluster scores, roughly 93% were above 0 in a later analysis, which found that TCRs clustered in the first cohort also tended to co-occur in the 95 to 150 validation repertoires. All 120 or so repertoires were used to score co-occurrence in the validation cohort in a later analysis, because that analysis had no HLA typing for the cohort. According to the authors, the approach could potentially be generalized to other disease states and immunological phenotypes. Cytomegalovirus status was reported to be diagnosed by the classifier with high specificity and sensitivity in both the original and validation cohorts. In the study, around 150 TCR beta chains were listed as associated with cytomegalovirus. A few of the identified cytomegalovirus-associated TCR beta chains were confirmed in vitro to be specific for cytomegalovirus antigens. While some public TCRs were present in many individuals, most TCR sequences turned up only very rarely across donors.

Library preparation employed the immunoSEQ multiplex PCR assay. For the original study's pipeline: A statistical classification framework was built to diagnose cytomegalovirus status from the catalog of TCR beta chain sequences. As stored in TCRdb, this immuneACCESS dataset retains in-frame rearrangements with V and J assigned. A fraction of the clones does not appear; measured against another copy, unresolved V genes explain less than half of the discrepancy, and the remainder lacks a known reason. That table furnishes V, J and clone size, whereas the DNA furnished D and trimming. In all, the sample holds roughly 52,000 clones, and over 75% of those were seen once. About 2.9% of the sample rests with the top ten. Donors formed part of the validation cohort, which comprised over a hundred subjects and was distinct from the first cohort of some 700 subjects. As encoded in the germline V gene, CDR1 is MDHEN while CDR2 is SYDVKM. Taken from cysteine to phenylalanine, the CDR3 has 17 residues. Just the 51-base CDR3 DNA is kept, in frame starting at base 1. V lost 3 bases and J lost 4 bases; the stretch between them is 19 bases long.

In regard to this clone: Its antigen remains undetermined. No much larger clone exists at a distance of one base, and base qualities are not known.

The sample taken for sequencing was PBMCs. The receptor comes from a man younger than 30 in good health and CMV-seronegative. The rearranged segments are TRBV28 and TRBJ2-1; no confident D gene assignment can be made. The nucleotide sequence is TGTGCCAGCAGTTTTACCCCAAGCGCGAACAAATACAATGAGCAGTTCTTC. It is translated as CASSFTPSANKYNEQFF. The variable domain in full, with residues beyond the CDR3 obtained from the reference TRBV28 and TRBJ2-1 genes, is DVKVTQSSRYLVKRTGEKVFLECVQDMDHENMFWYRQDPGLGLRLIYFSYDVKMKEKGDIPEGYSVSREKKERFSLILESASTNQTSMYLCASSFTPSANKYNEQFFGPGTRLTVL.